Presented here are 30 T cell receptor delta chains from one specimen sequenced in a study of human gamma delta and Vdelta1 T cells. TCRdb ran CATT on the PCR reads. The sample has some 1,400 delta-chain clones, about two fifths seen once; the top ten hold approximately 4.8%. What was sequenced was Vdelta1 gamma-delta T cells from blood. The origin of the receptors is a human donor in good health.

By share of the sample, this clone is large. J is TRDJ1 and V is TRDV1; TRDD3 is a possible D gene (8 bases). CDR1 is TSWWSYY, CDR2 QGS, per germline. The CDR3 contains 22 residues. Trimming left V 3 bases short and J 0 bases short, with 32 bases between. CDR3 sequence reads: CALGDLPRKVGDHGTYTDKLIF. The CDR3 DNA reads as TGTGCTCTTGGGGACCTTCCTCGGAAGGTGGGGGATCATGGGACGTACACCGATAAACTCATCTTT.

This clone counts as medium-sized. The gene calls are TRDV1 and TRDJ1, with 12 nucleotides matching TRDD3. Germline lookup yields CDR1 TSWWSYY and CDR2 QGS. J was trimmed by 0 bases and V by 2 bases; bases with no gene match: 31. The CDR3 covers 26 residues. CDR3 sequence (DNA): TGTGCTCTTGGGGAAGATTCCCACCTCCTACGCACGGCTGAGGTACTGGGGGATACCTACACCGATAAACTCATCTTT. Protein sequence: CALGEDSHLLRTAEVLGDTYTDKLIF.

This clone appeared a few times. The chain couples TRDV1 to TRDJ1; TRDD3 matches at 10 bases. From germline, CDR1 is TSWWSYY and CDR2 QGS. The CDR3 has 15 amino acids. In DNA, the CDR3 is TGTTCCGTACTGGGGGATGGGGGGTACACCGATAAACTCATCTTT. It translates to CSVLGDGGYTDKLIF.

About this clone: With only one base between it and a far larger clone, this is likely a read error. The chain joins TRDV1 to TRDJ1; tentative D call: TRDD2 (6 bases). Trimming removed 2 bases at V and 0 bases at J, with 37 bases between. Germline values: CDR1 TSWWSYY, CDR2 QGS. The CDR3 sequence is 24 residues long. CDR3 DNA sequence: TGTGCTCTTGGGGAATTTGGAGTTCCTAATACACTACCGCGTGAGGTACCTCACACCGATAAACTCATCTTT. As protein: CALGEFGVPNTLPREVPHTDKLIF.

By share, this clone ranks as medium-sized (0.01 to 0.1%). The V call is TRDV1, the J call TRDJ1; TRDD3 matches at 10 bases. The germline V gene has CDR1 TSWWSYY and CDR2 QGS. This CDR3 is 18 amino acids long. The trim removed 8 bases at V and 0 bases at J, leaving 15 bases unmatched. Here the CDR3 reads CALSRGDTTRGNTDKLIF. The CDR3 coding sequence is TGTGCTCTTTCAAGGGGGGATACGACCAGGGGGAACACCGATAAACTCATCTTT.

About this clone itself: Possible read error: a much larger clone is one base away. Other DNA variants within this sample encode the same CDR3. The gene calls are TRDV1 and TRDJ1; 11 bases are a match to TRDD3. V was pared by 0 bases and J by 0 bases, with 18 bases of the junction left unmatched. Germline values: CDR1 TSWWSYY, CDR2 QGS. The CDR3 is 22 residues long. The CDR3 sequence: CALGELKLGGYGLGGYTDKLIF. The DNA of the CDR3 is TGTGCTCTTGGGGAACTGAAACTTGGGGGATACGGACTCGGGGGGTACACCGATAAACTCATCTTT.

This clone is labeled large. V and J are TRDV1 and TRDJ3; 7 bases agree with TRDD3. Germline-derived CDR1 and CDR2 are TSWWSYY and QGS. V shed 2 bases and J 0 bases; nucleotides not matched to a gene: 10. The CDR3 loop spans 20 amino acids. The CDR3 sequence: CALGESPGGLSSWDTRQMFF. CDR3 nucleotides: TGTGCTCTTGGGGAATCTCCTGGGGGTCTCAGCTCCTGGGACACCCGACAGATGTTTTTC.

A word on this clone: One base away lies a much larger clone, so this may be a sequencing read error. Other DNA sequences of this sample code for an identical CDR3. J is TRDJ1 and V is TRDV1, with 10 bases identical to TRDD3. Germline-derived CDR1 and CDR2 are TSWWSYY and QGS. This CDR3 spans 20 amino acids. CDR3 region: CALGASGGFLRIRGIRTLIF. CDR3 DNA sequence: TGTGCTCTTGGGGCCTCCGGAGGATTCCTACGTATCAGGGGGATACGTACACTCATTTTT.

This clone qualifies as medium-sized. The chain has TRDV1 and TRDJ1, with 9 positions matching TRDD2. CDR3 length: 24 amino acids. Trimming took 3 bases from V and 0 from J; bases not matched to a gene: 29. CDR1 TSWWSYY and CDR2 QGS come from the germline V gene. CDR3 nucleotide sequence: TGTGCTCTTGGGGAGGAGCGACTGAGTGGGGGGTTTCGGCCTTCCTACTGTTACACCGATAAACTCATCTTT. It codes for CALGEERLSGGFRPSYCYTDKLIF.

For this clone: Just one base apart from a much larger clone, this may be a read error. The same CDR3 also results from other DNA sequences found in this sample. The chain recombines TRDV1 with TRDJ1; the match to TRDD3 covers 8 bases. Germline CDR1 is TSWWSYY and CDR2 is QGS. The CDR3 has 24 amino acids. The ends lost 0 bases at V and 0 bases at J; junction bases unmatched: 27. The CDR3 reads CALGELQVSYAQRWGYTYTDKLIF. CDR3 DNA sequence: TGTGCTCTTGGGGAACTACAAGTCTCCTACGCACAAAGATGGGGATACACGTACACCGATAAACTCATCTTT.

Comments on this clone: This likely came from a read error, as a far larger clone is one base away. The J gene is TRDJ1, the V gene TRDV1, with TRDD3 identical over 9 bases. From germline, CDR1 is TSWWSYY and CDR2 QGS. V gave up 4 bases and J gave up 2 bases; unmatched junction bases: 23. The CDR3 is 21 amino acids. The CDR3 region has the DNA TGTGCTCTTGGGGTACTAGAGAGAAGTCGAGGGGGATACTCCATGACCGATAAACTCATCTTT. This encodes CALGVLERSRGGYSMTDKLIF.

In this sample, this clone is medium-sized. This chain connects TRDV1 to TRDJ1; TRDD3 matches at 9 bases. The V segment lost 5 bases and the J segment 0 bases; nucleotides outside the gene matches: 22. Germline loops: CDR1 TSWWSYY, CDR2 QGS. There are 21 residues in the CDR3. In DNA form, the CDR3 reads TGTGCTCTTGGGAAAGGCCCCTTCCTTCTTACTGGGGGACCTCACACCGATAAACTCATCTTT. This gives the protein CALGKGPFLLTGGPHTDKLIF.

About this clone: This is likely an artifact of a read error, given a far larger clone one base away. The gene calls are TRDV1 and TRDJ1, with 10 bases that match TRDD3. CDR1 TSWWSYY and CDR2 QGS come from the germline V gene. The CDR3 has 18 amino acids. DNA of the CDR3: TGTGCTCGTGGGGGCCTAGGCTGGGGGATAACGGCCCCCGATAAACTCATCTTT. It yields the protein CARGGLGWGITAPDKLIF.

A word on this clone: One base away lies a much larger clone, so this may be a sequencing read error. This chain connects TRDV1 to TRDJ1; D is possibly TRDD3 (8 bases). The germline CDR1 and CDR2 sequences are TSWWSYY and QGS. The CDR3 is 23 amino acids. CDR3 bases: TGTGCTCGTGGGGCGGCGGTTCCTACAGGTACTGGGGGGCGAAGGAATTGGGCCGATAAACTCATCTTT. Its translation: CARGAAVPTGTGGRRNWADKLIF.

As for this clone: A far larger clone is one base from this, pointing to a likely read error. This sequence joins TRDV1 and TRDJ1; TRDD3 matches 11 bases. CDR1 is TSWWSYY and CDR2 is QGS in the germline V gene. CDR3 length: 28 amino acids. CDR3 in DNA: TGTGCTCTTGTGGAAGGCATTCTTCCTACCCCAGAAGTCTGGGGGATACCCAGGAGGGATCAAAACACCGATAAACTCATCTTT. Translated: CALVEGILPTPEVWGIPRRDQNTDKLIF.

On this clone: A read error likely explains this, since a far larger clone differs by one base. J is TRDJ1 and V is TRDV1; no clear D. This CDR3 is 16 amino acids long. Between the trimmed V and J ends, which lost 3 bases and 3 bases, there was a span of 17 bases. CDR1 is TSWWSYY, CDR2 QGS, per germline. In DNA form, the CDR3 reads TGTGCTCTTGGGGACCACCCGTTCCGCGGGTCCGATAAACTCATCTTT. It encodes CALGDHPFRGSDKLIF.

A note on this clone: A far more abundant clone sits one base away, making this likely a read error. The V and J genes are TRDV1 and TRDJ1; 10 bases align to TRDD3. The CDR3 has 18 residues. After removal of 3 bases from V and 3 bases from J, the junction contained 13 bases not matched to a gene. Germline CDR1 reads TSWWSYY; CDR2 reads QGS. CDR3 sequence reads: CALGDRVLWGIQSDKLIF. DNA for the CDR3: TGTGCTCTTGGGGACCGAGTCCTATGGGGGATACAATCCGATAAACTCATCTTT.

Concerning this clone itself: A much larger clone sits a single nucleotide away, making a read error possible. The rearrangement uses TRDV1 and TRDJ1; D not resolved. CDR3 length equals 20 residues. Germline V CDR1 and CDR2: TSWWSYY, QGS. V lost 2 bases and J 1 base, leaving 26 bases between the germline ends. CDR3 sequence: CALGEKRVVPSLLATDKLIF. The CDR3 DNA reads TGTGCTCTTGGGGAAAAGAGGGTGGTCCCAAGCCTTTTAGCCACCGATAAACTCATCTTT.

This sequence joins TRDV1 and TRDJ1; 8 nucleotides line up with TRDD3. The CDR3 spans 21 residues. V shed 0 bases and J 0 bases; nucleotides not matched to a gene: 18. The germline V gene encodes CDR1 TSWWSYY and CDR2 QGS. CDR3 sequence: CALGELNPQRYWGSDTDKLIF. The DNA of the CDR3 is TGTGCTCTTGGGGAACTAAACCCTCAACGGTACTGGGGGTCCGACACCGATAAACTCATCTTT.

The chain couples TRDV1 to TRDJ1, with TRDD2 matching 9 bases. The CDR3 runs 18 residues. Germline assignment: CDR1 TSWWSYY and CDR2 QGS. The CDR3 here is CARGDPPSYSGGGVKLIF. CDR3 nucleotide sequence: TGTGCGCGTGGGGACCCTCCTTCCTACTCCGGTGGGGGAGTAAAACTCATCTTT.

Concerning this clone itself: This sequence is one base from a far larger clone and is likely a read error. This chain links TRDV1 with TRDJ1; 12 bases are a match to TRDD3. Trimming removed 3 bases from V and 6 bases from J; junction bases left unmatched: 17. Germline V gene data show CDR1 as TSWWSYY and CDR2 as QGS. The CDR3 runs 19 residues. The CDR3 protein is CALGETPYWGIPVPYKLIF. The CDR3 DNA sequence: TGTGCTCTTGGGGAGACTCCATACTGGGGGATACCCGTTCCCTATAAACTCATCTTT.

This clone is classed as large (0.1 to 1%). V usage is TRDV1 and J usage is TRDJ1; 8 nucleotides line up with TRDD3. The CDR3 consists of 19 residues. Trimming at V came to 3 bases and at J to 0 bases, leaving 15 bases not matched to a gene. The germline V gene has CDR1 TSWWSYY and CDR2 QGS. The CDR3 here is CALGDQNKNWGAYTDKLIF. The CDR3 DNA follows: TGTGCTCTTGGGGATCAGAATAAAAACTGGGGGGCGTACACCGATAAACTCATCTTT.

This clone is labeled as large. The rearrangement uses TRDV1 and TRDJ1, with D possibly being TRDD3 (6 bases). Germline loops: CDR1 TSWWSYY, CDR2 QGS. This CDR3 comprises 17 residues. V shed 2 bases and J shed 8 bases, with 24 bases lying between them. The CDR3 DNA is TGTGCTCTTGGGGAAGGGAAAAATTCTGGTACTGGGCTGAAACTCATCTTT. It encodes CALGEGKNSGTGLKLIF.

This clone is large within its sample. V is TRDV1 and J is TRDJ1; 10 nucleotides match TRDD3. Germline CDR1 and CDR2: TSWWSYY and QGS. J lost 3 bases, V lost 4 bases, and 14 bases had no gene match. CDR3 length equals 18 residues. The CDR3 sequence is CALGGLGWGITAPDKLIF. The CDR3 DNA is TGTGCTCTTGGGGGCCTAGGCTGGGGGATAACGGCCCCCGATAAACTCATCTTT.

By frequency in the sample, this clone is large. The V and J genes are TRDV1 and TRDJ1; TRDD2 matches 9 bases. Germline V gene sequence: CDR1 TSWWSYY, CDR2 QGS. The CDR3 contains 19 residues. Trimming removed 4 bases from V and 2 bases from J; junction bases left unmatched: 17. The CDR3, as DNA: TGTGCTCTTGGGGTCCGGCCTTCCTACGTGTACTGGAGGACCGATAAACTCATCTTT. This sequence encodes CALGVRPSYVYWRTDKLIF.

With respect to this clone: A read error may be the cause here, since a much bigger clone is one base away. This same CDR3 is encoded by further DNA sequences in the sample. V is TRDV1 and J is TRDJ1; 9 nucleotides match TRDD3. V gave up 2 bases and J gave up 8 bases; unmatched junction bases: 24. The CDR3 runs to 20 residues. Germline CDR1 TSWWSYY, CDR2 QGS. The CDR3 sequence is CALGEAPGNYLLGDTGKLIF. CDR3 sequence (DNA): TGTGCTCTTGGGGAAGCACCCGGAAATTACTTACTGGGGGACACCGGAAAACTCATCTTT.

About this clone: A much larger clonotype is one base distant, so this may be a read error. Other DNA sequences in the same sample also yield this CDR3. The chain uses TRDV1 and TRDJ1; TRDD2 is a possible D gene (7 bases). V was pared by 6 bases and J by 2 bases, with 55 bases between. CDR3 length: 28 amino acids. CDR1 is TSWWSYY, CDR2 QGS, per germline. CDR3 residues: CALGGRPSWGMGPGKSSKGGTSTDKLIF. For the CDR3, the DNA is TGTGCTCTTGGAGGCCGGCCTTCCTGGGGAATGGGTCCTGGCAAAAGTTCGAAAGGGGGGACTTCGACCGATAAACTCATCTTT.

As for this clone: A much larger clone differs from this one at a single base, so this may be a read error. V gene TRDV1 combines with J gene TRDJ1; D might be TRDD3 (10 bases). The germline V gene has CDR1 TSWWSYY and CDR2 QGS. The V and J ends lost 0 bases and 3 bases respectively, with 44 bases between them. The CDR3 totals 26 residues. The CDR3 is CALGELPSYFKGVTGGFTGYADKLIF. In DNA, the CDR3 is TGTGCTCTTGGGGAACTACCTTCCTACTTCAAAGGTGTAACTGGGGGATTTACCGGGTACGCCGATAAACTCATCTTT.

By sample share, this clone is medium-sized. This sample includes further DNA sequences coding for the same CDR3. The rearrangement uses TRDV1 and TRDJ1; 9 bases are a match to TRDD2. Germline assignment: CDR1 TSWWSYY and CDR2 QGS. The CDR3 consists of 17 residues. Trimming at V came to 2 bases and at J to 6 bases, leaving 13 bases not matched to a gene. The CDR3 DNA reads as TGTGCTCTTGGGGAAACGCCTTCCTACCCTGGGCTTCATAAACTCATCTTT. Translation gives CALGETPSYPGLHKLIF.

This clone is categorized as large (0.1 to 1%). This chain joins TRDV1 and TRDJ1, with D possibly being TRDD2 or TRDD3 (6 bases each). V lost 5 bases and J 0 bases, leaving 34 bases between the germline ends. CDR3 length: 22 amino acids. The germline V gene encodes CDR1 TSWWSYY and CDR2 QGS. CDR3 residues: CALGNFLILPIIGGGYTDKLIF. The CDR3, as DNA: TGTGCTCTTGGGAATTTCCTAATTCTTCCCATCATAGGTGGGGGCTACACCGATAAACTCATCTTT.